One sample yielded the 4 T cell receptor beta chains listed below, sequenced in a study of OX40 agonist ivuxolimab in advanced cancers. The library was generated by the immunoSEQ multiplex PCR assay. TCRdb retrieved this table from immuneACCESS and kept in-frame rearrangements only. Not all clones are present; in checked studies, unresolved V genes account for under half, and no reason is known for the remainder. Present in this sample are about 80,000 clones, 87% of which were seen just once. The top ten constitute more than 0.3% of the sample. The source material was CD4+ or CD8+ T cells sorted from blood, sampled in a trial of the OX40 agonist ivuxolimab. The receptor set was obtained from an adult with an advanced solid tumor such as melanoma, head and neck, liver or kidney cancer.

This rearrangement joins TRBV5-1 to TRBJ1-6; 10 nucleotides align to TRBD1. Losses at the gene ends were 1 base for V and 9 bases for J; bases not matched to a gene: 4. CDR1 SGHRS and CDR2 YFSETQ come from the germline V gene. The CDR3 is 15 amino acids. The DNA for the CDR3 is TGCGCCAGCAGCTTGACCGGGACAGGGGTTTCACCCCTCCACTTT. It translates to CASSLTGTGVSPLHF.

The chain recombines TRBV6-1 with TRBJ2-1, with 7 bases that match TRBD1. The germline V gene has CDR1 MNHNS and CDR2 SASEGT. This CDR3 region has 12 residues. Losses at the gene ends were 5 bases for V and 7 bases for J; bases not matched to a gene: 2. The CDR3 sequence is CASSNRGNEQFF. CDR3 DNA: TGTGCCAGCAGTAACAGGGGTAATGAGCAGTTCTTC.

This CDR3 reads CASSTLGTSTYEQYF. The CDR3 nucleotides are TGTGCCAGCAGTACACTCGGGACTAGTACCTACGAGCAGTACTTC. The chain carries TRBV6-5 and TRBJ2-7; 8 bases fit TRBD2. The CDR3 spans 15 residues. Trimming cost V 5 bases and J 2 bases; bases outside gene matches: 8. Germline-derived CDR1 and CDR2 are MNHEY and SVGAGI.

Of note for this clone: A junction end diverges from the germline sequence, so it may reflect a read error. The V gene is TRBV18, the J gene TRBJ2-2; D is uncertain. The CDR3 is 13 amino acids. Germline assignment: CDR1 KGHSH and CDR2 LQKENI. The DNA for the CDR3 is TGTGCCAGCTCACCACGAACCACCGAGGAGCTGTTTTTT. Translated: CASSPRTTEELFF. Together with reference TRBV18 and TRBJ2-2, the CDR3 gives the full variable domain: NAGVMQNPRHLVRRRGQEARLRCSPMKGHSHVYWYRQLPEEGLKFMVYLQKENIIDESGMPKERFSAEFPKEGPSILRIQQVVRGDSAAYFCASSPRTTEELFFGEGSRLTVL.